The 2 T cell receptor beta chains below were found in one sample sequenced in a study of T cell changes during pregnancy in multiple sclerosis. The protocol was immunoSEQ multiplex PCR, while the TCRdb copy is restricted to in-frame clones and leaves out a portion. The sample has more than 35,000 clones; more than 85% are singletons. Here the sequenced sample was CD8+ T cells from peripheral blood mononuclear cells, taken after pregnancy. The receptors were sampled from a female donor with multiple sclerosis, enrolled in a pregnancy study.

The chain has TRBV30 and TRBJ2-7; 10 bases agree with TRBD1. The V and J ends lost 3 bases and 6 bases, in that order; junction bases with no gene match: 8. The CDR3 contains 14 residues. Germline V gene data show CDR1 as GTSNPN and CDR2 as SVGIG (reference sequence). In DNA form, the CDR3 reads TGTGCCTGGAGCGTTCCGGGACAGGGGACCGAGCAGTACTTC. It yields the protein CAWSVPGQGTEQYF.

This rearrangement joins TRBV10-3 to TRBJ1-1; TRBD1 aligns across 9 bases. The length of the CDR3 is 14 residues. The germline V gene has CDR1 ENHRY and CDR2 SYGVKD. V lost 8 bases to trimming and J lost 2 bases; unmatched junction nucleotides: 6. This chain's CDR3 is CAISPGQGNTEAFF. In DNA form, the CDR3 reads TGTGCCATCTCACCGGGACAGGGTAACACTGAAGCTTTCTTT.